The clone carrying this TCR beta chain was seen a few times. These data belong to a study of control samples from healthy donors and cancer patients. V dropped 1 base and J dropped 7 bases, with 16 bases sitting between them. CDR3 size: 16 residues. Germline lookup yields CDR1 SNHLY and CDR2 FYNNEI. Libraries were prepared by immunoSEQ multiplex PCR; TCRdb keeps only in-frame clonotypes and omits some of them. Of approximately 17,000 clones in the sample, around nine tenths were seen once. This chain joins TRBV2 and TRBJ1-4; D ambiguous. The TCR originated in a man in his sixties with head and neck cancer. Sequenced: PBMCs. The CDR3 region is CASSEETPATGEKLFF. The DNA for the CDR3 is TGTGCCAGCAGTGAAGAGACCCCGGCGACGGGTGAAAAACTGTTTTTT.